The text below deals with one T cell receptor (beta chain). Methods used by the authors: By means of reference gene primer amplification, nucleated cell counts were estimated. Only in-frame clones appear in the TCRdb table, and some are missing; sequencing was by immunoSEQ multiplex PCR. V and J calls and clone size are those listed in that table; D and trimming were worked out from the DNA. Found here are 150,000 or so clones, approximately 87% of them singletons; the top ten hold approximately 4%. Recruitment covered roughly 22 US areas and drew participants whose ages spanned about 18 to 95 years. Participants' own reports of clinical history determined their cohort assignment. This record comes from a study of blood T cell repertoires in COVID-19. Background on the study: Collection of acute and convalescent COVID-19 samples took place in the United States, Italy and Spain.

This CDR3 spans 14 amino acids. The V gene end was trimmed by 5 bases and the J gene end by 6 bases; junction bases not matched to a gene: 9. Germline assignment: CDR1 MGHDK and CDR2 SYGVNS. Sequences were obtained from PBMCs or T cells enriched from blood (not recorded which). The chain couples TRBV25-1 to TRBJ2-5; TRBD1 aligns across 7 bases. This clonotype was obtained from a woman aged 45-65 years who had recovered from COVID-19. The CDR3 loop is CASSHRQGPQTQYF. As DNA, the CDR3 is TGTGCCAGCAGTCACCGACAGGGCCCCCAGACCCAGTACTTC.